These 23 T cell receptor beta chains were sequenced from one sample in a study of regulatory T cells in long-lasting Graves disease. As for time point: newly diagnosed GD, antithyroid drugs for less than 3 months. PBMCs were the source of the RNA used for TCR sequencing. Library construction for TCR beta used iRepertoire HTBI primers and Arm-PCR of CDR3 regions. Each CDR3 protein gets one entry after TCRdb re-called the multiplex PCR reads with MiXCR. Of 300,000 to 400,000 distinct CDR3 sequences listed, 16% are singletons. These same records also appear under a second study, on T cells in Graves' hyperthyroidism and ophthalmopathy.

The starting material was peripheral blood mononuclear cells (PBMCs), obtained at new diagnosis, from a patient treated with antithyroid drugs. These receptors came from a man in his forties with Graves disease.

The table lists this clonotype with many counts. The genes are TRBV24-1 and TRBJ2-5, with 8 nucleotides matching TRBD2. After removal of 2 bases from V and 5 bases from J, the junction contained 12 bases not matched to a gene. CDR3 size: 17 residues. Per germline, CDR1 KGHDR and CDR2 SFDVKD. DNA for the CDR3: TGTGCCACCAGTGATTCCCGGACTAGCTCGTTTGGGGAGACCCAGTACTTC. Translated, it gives CATSDSRTSSFGETQYF.

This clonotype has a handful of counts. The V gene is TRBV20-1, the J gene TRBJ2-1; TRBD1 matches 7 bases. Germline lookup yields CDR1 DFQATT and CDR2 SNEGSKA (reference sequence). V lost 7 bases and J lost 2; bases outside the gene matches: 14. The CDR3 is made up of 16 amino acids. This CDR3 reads CSEWDLQGRTYNEQFF. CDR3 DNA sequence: TGCAGTGAATGGGACCTACAGGGGAGAACCTACAATGAGCAGTTCTTC.

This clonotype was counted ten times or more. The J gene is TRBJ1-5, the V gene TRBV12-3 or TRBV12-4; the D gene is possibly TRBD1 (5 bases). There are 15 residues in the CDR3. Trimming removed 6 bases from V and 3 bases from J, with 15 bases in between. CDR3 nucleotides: TGTGCCAGCAGCCAGATGGGGCAGGACAATCAGCCCCAGCATTTT. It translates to CASSQMGQDNQPQHF.

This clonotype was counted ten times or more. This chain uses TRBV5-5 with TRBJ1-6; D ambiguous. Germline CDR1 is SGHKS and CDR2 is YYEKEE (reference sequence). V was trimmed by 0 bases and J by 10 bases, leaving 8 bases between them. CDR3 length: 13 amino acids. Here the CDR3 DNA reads TGTGCCAGCAGCTTGGTGTATGGGTCACCCCTCCACTTT. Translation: CASSLVYGSPLHF.

The CDR3 coding sequence is TGCAGTGCTAGAAAGTTGGACGTCCACACCGGGGAGCTGTTTTTT. It specifies CSARKLDVHTGELFF. J is TRBJ2-2 and V is TRBV20-1; D gene uncertain. Germline assignment: CDR1 DFQATT and CDR2 SNEGSKA (reference sequence). Trimming took 2 bases from V and 3 from J, leaving 13 bases between them. CDR3 size: 15 residues.

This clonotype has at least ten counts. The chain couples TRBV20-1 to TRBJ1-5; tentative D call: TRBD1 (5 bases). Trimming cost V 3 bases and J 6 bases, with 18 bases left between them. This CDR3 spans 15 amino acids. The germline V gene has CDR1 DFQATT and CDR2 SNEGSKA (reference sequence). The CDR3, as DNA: TGCAGTGCTAGCCTTGACAGTCGAAGGAGTCAGCCCCAGCATTTT. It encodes CSASLDSRRSQPQHF.

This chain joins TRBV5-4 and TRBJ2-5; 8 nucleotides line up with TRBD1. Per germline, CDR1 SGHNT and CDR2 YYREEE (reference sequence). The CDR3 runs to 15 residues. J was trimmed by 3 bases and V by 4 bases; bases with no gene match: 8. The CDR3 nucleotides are TGTGCCAGCAGCCTCACGTCGACAGGGGAAGAGACCCAGTACTTC. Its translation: CASSLTSTGEETQYF.

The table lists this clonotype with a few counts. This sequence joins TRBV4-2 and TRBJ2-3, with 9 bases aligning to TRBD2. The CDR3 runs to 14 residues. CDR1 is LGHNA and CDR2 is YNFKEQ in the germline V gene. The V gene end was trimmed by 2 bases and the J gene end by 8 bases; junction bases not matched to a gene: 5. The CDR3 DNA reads TGTGCCAGCAGCCAACGGACTAGCGTAGTTACGCAGTATTTT. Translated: CASSQRTSVVTQYF.

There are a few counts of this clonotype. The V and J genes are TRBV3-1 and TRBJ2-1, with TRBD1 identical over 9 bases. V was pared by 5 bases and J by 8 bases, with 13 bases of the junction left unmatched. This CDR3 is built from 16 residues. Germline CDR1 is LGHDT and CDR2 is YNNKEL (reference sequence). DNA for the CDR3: TGTGCCAGCAGCGAAACCGGGACAGGGTTTACGTATGAGCAGTTCTTC. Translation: CASSETGTGFTYEQFF.

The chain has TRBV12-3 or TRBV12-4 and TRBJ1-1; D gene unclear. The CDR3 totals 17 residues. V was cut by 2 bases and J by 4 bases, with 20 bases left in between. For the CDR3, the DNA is TGTGCCAGCAGTTTAAACCGGCACTCTGGTGGTATCACTGAAGCTTTCTTT. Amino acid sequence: CASSLNRHSGGITEAFF.

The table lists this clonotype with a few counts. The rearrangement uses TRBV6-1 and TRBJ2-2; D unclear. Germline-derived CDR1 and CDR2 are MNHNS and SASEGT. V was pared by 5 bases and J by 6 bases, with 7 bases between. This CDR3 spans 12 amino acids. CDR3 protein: CASSNHSGELFF. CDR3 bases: TGTGCCAGCAGTAACCATTCCGGGGAGCTGTTTTTT.

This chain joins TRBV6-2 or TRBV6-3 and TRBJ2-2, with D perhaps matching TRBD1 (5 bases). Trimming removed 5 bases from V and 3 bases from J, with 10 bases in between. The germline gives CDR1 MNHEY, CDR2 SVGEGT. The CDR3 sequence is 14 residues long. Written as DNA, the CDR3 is TGTGCCAGCAGTGATGCAGGGTACACCGGGGAGCTGTTTTTT. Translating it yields CASSDAGYTGELFF.

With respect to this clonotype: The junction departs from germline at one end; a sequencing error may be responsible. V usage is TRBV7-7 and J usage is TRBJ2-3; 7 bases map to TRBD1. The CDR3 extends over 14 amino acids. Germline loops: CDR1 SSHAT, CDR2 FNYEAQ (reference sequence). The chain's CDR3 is CASSLATGAYTQYF. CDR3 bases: TGTGCCAGCAGCTTAGCCACAGGGGCCTATACACAGTATTTT. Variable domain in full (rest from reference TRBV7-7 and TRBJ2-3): GAGVSQSPRYKVTKRGQDVTLRCDPISSHATLYWYQQALGQGPEFLTYFNYEAQPDKSGLPSDRFSAERPEGSISTLTIQRTEQRDSAMYRCASSLATGAYTQYFGPGTRLTVL.

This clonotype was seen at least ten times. CDR3 sequence reads: CSVAWTGGSQETQYF. CDR3 nucleotide sequence: TGCAGCGTGGCATGGACAGGGGGTTCCCAAGAGACCCAGTACTTC. This chain joins TRBV29-1 and TRBJ2-5; 10 bases are shared with TRBD1. With 6 bases clipped from V and 1 base from J, the junction kept 8 bases outside the gene matches. The CDR3 contains 15 residues. Germline V gene data show CDR1 as SQVTM and CDR2 as ANQGSEA.

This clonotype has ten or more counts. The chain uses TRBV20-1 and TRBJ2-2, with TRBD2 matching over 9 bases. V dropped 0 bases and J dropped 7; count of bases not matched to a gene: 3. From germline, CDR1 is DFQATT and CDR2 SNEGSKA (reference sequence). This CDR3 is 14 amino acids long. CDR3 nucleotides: TGCAGTGCTAGAGAGCTAGCGGGGATCGGGGAGCTGTTTTTT. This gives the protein CSARELAGIGELFF.

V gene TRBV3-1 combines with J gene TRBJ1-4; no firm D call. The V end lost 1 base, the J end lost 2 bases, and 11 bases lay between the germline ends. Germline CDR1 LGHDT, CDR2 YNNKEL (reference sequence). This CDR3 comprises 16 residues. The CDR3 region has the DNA TGTGCCAGCAGCCAAGGAATATCTGGGACTAATGAAAAACTGTTTTTT. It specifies CASSQGISGTNEKLFF.

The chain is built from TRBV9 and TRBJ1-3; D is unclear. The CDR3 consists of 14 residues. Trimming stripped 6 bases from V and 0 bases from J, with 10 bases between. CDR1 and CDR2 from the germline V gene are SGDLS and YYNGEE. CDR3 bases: TGTGCCAGCACACCGGAAAGCTCTGGAAACACCATATATTTT. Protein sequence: CASTPESSGNTIYF.

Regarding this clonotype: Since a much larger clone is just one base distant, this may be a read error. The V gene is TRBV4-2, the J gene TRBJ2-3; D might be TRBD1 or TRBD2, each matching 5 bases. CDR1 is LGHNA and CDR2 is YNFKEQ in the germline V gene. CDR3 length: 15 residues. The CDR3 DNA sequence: TGTGCCATCAGCCGAACCCGGGACAGCACAGATACGCAGTATTTT. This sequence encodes CAISRTRDSTDTQYF.

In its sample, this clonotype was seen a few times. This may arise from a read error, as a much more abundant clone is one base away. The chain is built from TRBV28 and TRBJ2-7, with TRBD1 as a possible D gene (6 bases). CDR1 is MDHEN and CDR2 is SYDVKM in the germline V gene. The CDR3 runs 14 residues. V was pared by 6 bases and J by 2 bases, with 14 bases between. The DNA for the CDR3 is TGTGCCAGCAGGGGAGCAGGGGAGACCTACGAGCAGTACTTC. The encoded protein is CASRGAGETYEQYF.

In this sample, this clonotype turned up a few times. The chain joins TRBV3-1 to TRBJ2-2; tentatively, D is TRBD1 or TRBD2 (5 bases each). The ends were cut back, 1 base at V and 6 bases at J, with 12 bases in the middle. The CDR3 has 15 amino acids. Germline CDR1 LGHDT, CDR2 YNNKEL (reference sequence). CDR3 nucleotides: TGTGCCAGCAGCCAAGCGGGACCCGGAGCCGGGGAGCTGTTTTTT. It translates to CASSQAGPGAGELFF.

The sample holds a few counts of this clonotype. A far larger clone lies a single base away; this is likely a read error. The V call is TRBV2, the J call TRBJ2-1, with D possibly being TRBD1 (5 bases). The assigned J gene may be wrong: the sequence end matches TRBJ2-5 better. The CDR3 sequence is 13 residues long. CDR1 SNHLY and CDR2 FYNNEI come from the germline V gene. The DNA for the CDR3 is TGTGCCAGCAGCCGACCCAGGGTGGAGACCCAGTACTTC. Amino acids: CASSRPRVETQYF.

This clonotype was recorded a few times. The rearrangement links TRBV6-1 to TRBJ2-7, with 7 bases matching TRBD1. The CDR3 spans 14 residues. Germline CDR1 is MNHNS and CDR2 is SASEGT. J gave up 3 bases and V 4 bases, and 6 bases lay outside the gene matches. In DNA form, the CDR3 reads TGTGCCAGCAGTGCCAGACAGGGAGACTACGAGCAGTACTTC. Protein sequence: CASSARQGDYEQYF.

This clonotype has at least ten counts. This CDR3 is CASSLPGSTDTQYF. DNA for the CDR3: TGTGCCAGCAGCTTGCCAGGGAGCACAGATACGCAGTATTTT. The rearrangement joins TRBV5-6 to TRBJ2-3; weak D call: TRBD1 (5 bases). The V end lost 1 base, the J end lost 0 bases, and 6 bases lay between the germline ends. Germline CDR1 is SGHDT and CDR2 is YYEEEE. This CDR3 contains 14 residues.